These 13 T cell receptor beta chains originate from one sample sequenced in a study of human thymus T cells. Resected material from corrective heart surgery provided the thymus tissue analysed. Generated by immunoSEQ multiplex PCR, the TCRdb table keeps only in-frame clones and is missing some. The sample consists of approximately 71,000 clones, roughly 95% of them appearing once. What was sequenced was thymus tissue. The receptors shown here come from a girl under three years old with a congenital heart defect but otherwise immunologically healthy.

J is TRBJ2-7 and V is TRBV19; D may be TRBD2 (6 bases). CDR3 length equals 13 residues. The V gene lost 5 bases and the J gene lost 2 bases, with 10 bases spanning the gap. The germline gives CDR1 LNHDA, CDR2 SQIVND (reference sequence). The CDR3 DNA sequence: TGTGCCAGTAGTTCGGGACTTCCCTACGAGCAGTACTTC. This gives the protein CASSSGLPYEQYF.

V gene TRBV19 combines with J gene TRBJ2-7, with a weak D call TRBD2 (5 bases). Germline V lookup: CDR1 LNHDA, CDR2 SQIVND (reference sequence). The V end was cut by 5 bases, the J end by 5 bases, with 13 bases between. The CDR3 contains 13 residues. CDR3 nucleotides: TGTGCCAGTAGTGATCGCGGGTGGGACGAGCAGTACTTC. Translating gives CASSDRGWDEQYF.

The chain is built from TRBV4-2 and TRBJ2-7; 12 bases agree with TRBD2. The CDR3 contains 15 residues. Germline V gene lookup returns CDR1 LGHNA and CDR2 YNFKEQ. The J segment lost 5 bases and the V segment lost 4 bases, leaving 6 bases of the junction unmatched. CDR3 nucleotides: TGTGCCAGCAGCCCTCTAGCGGGAGGGATCGACGAGCAGTACTTC. Translated, it gives CASSPLAGGIDEQYF.

J is TRBJ1-1 and V is TRBV5-6; 7 bases fit TRBD1. Germline-derived CDR1 and CDR2 are SGHDT and YYEEEE. The CDR3 contains 16 residues. V was clipped by 2 bases and J by 1 base; unmatched bases: 8. The CDR3 nucleotides are TGTGCCAGCAGCTTTCATTTCGACAGGGCGAACACTGAAGCTTTCTTT. This gives the protein CASSFHFDRANTEAFF.

V usage is TRBV19 and J usage is TRBJ1-5, with TRBD1 matching 8 bases. With 2 bases clipped from V and 7 bases from J, the junction kept 7 bases outside the gene matches. CDR3 size: 15 residues. In germline, CDR1 is LNHDA, CDR2 SQIVND (reference sequence). DNA for the CDR3: TGTGCCAGTAGTATAAGTCCGGACAGGGACCAGCCCCAGCATTTT. It specifies CASSISPDRDQPQHF.

The V call is TRBV28, the J call TRBJ1-1; a possible D gene is TRBD1 (5 bases). Germline loops: CDR1 MDHEN, CDR2 SYDVKM. The CDR3 is 15 residues long. Trimming pared 6 bases from V and 4 bases from J, leaving 18 bases between. The DNA for the CDR3 is TGTGCCAGCAGAATACTCCAGGGAATAAGCACTGAAGCTTTCTTT. Amino acids: CASRILQGISTEAFF.

This clone has a single count. The gene calls are TRBV5-5 and TRBJ2-7; TRBD2 aligns across 11 bases. Germline V CDR1 and CDR2: SGHKS, YYEKEE (reference sequence). CDR3 length: 16 amino acids. V shed 5 bases, J shed 5 bases, and the junction held 12 bases outside the gene matches. CDR3 loop: CASRLLAGVGRDEQYF. The CDR3 DNA reads TGTGCCAGCAGGTTACTAGCGGGAGTAGGGCGGGACGAGCAGTACTTC.

The V and J genes are TRBV19 and TRBJ2-3, with 10 bases aligning to TRBD1. Germline values: CDR1 LNHDA, CDR2 SQIVND (reference sequence). The CDR3 has 19 residues. Germline trimming cut 0 bases from V and 0 bases from J; bases unmatched to any gene: 9. The CDR3 reads CASSIDGADRGNSTDTQYF. CDR3 bases: TGTGCCAGTAGTATAGATGGGGCGGACAGGGGGAATAGCACAGATACGCAGTATTTT.

This clone has just one count. V and J are TRBV6-1 and TRBJ1-2, with a possible D match to TRBD1 (5 bases). Germline values: CDR1 MNHNS, CDR2 SASEGT. The ends were cut back, 4 bases at V and 8 bases at J, with 8 bases in the middle. The CDR3 spans 11 residues. DNA for the CDR3: TGTGCCAGCAGTGTCCGGACAGGCTACACCTTC. It translates to CASSVRTGYTF.

This chain joins TRBV6-1 and TRBJ2-7, with D possibly being TRBD1 (5 bases). The CDR3 length is 14 residues. Germline loops: CDR1 MNHNS, CDR2 SASEGT. V lost 1 base and J lost 3, with 10 bases in between. CDR3 amino acids: CASSEEGRYYEQYF. The CDR3 DNA reads TGTGCCAGCAGTGAAGAGGGGCGATACTACGAGCAGTACTTC.

The genes are TRBV18 and TRBJ1-1; no reliable D call. Germline assignment: CDR1 KGHSH and CDR2 LQKENI. There are 16 residues in the CDR3. The V end was cut by 4 bases, the J end by 8 bases, with 23 bases between. The CDR3 region has the DNA TGTGCCAGCTCACGGATAATTTCAAAACGGACCCCGGAAGCTTTCTTT. It specifies CASSRIISKRTPEAFF.

In nucleotides, the CDR3 is TGTGCCAGCAGCCGGACAGGGGGAGTCTACGAGCAGTACTTC. As protein: CASSRTGGVYEQYF. The chain links TRBV5-6 to TRBJ2-7; 10 nucleotides agree with TRBD1. The germline V gene has CDR1 SGHDT and CDR2 YYEEEE. With V trimmed by 4 bases and J by 3 bases, 4 bases remained unmatched. CDR3 size: 14 residues.

The chain carries TRBV11-2 and TRBJ2-4, with D uncertain. In germline, CDR1 is SGHAT, CDR2 FQNNGV. The V and J ends lost 2 bases and 1 base respectively, with 6 bases between them. The CDR3 is 14 amino acids. CDR3 in amino acids: CASSLLRAKNIQYF. The CDR3 DNA reads as TGTGCCAGCAGCTTACTAAGGGCCAAAAACATTCAGTACTTC. The whole variable domain, filled in from reference TRBV11-2 and TRBJ2-4, reads EAGVAQSPRYKIIEKRQSVAFWCNPISGHATLYWYQQILGQGPKLLIQFQNNGVVDDSQLPKDRFSAERLKGVDSTLKIQPAKLEDSAVYLCASSLLRAKNIQYFGAGTRLSVL.